This T cell receptor beta chain was recovered during a study of blood T cell repertoires in COVID-19. Study details: Spain, Italy and the United States supplied samples that represented acute and convalescent COVID-19.

The CDR3 loop spans 15 amino acids. Looked up from germline, CDR1 is MNHEY and CDR2 is SMNVEV (reference sequence). V shed 5 bases and J 2 bases; nucleotides not matched to a gene: 7. This clone was detected only a few times. Methods used by the authors: Estimates of nucleated cell counts were drawn from the amplification of reference gene primers. TCRdb keeps only in-frame clones here, not all; method: immunoSEQ multiplex PCR. V and J calls and clone size are copied from that table; D and trimming were computed from the DNA. The sample lists around 250,000 clones; around 85% were seen once. The chain links TRBV27 to TRBJ1-2; 8 positions match TRBD1. The sample taken for sequencing was peripheral blood. The TCR originated in a man aged 60-69 years with acute or convalescent COVID-19. CDR3: CASSHRDRWNYGYTF. The CDR3 nucleotides read TGTGCCAGCAGTCACAGGGACAGGTGGAACTATGGCTACACCTTC.